Presented here are 5 T cell receptor beta chains from one specimen sequenced in a study of blood T cell repertoires in COVID-19. Measured with immunoSEQ multiplex PCR; TCRdb has only the in-frame clones, and not every one. This sample has 140,000 to 150,000 clones; 80% to 90% occur once, and the top ten carry 35% to 40%. Sample: peripheral blood. The receptors come from a human donor in a cohort sampled during active COVID-19.

The chain employs TRBV29-1 and TRBJ1-4; maybe TRBD1 (6 bases). In germline, CDR1 is SQVTM, CDR2 ANQGSEA. The length of the CDR3 is 14 residues. Trimming took 6 bases from V and 4 from J, leaving 15 bases between them. This CDR3 is CSVPDRLSNEKLFF. CDR3 bases: TGCAGCGTGCCGGACAGATTAAGTAATGAAAAACTGTTTTTT. Looking up the rest from reference TRBV29-1 and TRBJ1-4 gives the full variable domain: SAVISQKPSRDICQRGTSLTIQCQVDSQVTMMFWYRQQPGQSLTLIATANQGSEATYESGFVIDKFPISRPNLTFSTLTVSNMSPEDSSIYLCSVPDRLSNEKLFFGSGTQLSVL.

J is TRBJ1-6 and V is TRBV7-9, with D possibly being TRBD1 (6 bases). Looked up from germline, CDR1 is SEHNR and CDR2 is FQNEAQ (reference sequence). Trimming took off 7 bases at V and 7 bases at J, with 14 bases between the two ends. This CDR3 comprises 14 residues. CDR3 sequence reads: CASTSDSQNSPLHF. CDR3 bases: TGTGCCAGCACCTCGGACAGCCAAAATTCACCCCTCCACTTT.

The chain couples TRBV12-3 or TRBV12-4 to TRBJ2-7; 7 bases line up with TRBD1. After removal of 7 bases from V and 3 bases from J, the junction contained 6 bases not matched to a gene. This CDR3 has 13 amino acids. CDR3 sequence (DNA): TGTGCCAGCACCGCGACAGGGAGCTACGAGCAGTACTTC. It codes for CASTATGSYEQYF.

The chain carries TRBV28 and TRBJ1-1, with 10 bases identical to TRBD1. Per the germline V gene, CDR1 is MDHEN and CDR2 is SYDVKM. After removal of 4 bases from V and 1 base from J, the junction contained 6 bases not matched to a gene. This CDR3 is 16 amino acids long. CDR3 sequence: CASSSSWDRGNTEAFF. DNA for the CDR3: TGTGCCAGCAGTTCCTCTTGGGACAGGGGGAACACTGAAGCTTTCTTT.

The V and J genes are TRBV5-1 and TRBJ1-2, with 7 bases that match TRBD1. Germline-derived CDR1 and CDR2 are SGHRS and YFSETQ. The CDR3 has 14 residues. Trimming at V came to 2 bases and at J to 2 bases, leaving 3 bases not matched to a gene. The CDR3 spells CASSFEGANYGYTF. The CDR3 nucleotides are TGCGCCAGCAGCTTCGAGGGGGCCAACTATGGCTACACCTTC.